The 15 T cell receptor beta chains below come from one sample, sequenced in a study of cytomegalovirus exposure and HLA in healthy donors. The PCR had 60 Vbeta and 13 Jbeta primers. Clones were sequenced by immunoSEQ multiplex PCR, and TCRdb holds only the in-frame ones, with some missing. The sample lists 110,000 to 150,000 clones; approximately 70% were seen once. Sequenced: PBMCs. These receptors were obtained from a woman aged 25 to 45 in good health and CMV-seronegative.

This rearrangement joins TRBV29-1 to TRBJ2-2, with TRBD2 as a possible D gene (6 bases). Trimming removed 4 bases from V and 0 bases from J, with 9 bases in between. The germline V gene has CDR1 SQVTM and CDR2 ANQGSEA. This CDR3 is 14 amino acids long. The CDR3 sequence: CSVAASANTGELFF. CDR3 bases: TGCAGCGTTGCGGCTAGCGCGAACACCGGGGAGCTGTTTTTT.

CDR3 nucleotide sequence: TGTGCCAGCAGCCTCAAGACTAGCGGGGAGGTCACCGGGGAGCTGTTTTTT. Translation: CASSLKTSGEVTGELFF. The J gene is TRBJ2-2, the V gene TRBV7-9, with TRBD2 identical over 11 bases. V trimming: 5 bases; J trimming: 4 bases; junction bases outside the gene matches: 9. The germline gives CDR1 SEHNR, CDR2 FQNEAQ (reference sequence). The CDR3 contains 17 residues.

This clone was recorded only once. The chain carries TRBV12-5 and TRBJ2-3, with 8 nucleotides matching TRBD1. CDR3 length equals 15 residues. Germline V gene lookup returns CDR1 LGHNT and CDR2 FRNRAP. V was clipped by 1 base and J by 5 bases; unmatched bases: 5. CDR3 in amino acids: CASGLGQGAGDTQYF. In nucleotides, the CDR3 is TGTGCTAGTGGTTTGGGGCAGGGGGCGGGAGATACGCAGTATTTT. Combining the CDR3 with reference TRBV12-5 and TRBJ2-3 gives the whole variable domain DARVTQTPRHKVTEMGQEVTMRCQPILGHNTVFWYRQTMMQGLELLAYFRNRAPLDDSGMPKDRFSAEMPDATLATLKIQPSEPRDSAVYFCASGLGQGAGDTQYFGPGTRLTVL.

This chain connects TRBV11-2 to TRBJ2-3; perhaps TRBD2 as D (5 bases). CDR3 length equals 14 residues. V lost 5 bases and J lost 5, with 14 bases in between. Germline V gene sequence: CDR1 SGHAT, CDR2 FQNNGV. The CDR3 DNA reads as TGTGCCAGCAGCCCGCCGGGAAATGGAGATACGCAGTATTTT. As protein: CASSPPGNGDTQYF.

CDR3 nucleotides: TGTGCCAGCAGTTCGGGGACAGGTTCCTTATCACCCCTCCACTTT. It yields the protein CASSSGTGSLSPLHF. The rearrangement uses TRBV6-5 and TRBJ1-6, with 8 bases aligning to TRBD1. Losses at the gene ends were 4 bases for V and 10 bases for J; bases not matched to a gene: 9. Germline V lookup: CDR1 MNHEY, CDR2 SVGAGI. The CDR3 sequence is 15 residues long.

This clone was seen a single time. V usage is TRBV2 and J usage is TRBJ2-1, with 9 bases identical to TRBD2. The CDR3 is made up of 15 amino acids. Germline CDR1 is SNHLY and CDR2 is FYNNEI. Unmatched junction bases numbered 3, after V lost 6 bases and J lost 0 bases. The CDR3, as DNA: TGTGCCAGCAGACTAGCGGGTTCCTCCTACAATGAGCAGTTCTTC. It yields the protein CASRLAGSSYNEQFF.

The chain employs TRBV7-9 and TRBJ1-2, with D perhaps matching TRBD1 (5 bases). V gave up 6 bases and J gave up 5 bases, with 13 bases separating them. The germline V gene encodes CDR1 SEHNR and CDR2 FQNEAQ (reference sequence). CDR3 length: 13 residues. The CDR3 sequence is CASSLPGRYGYTF. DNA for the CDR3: TGTGCCAGCAGTCTCCCAGGGAGGTATGGCTACACCTTC.

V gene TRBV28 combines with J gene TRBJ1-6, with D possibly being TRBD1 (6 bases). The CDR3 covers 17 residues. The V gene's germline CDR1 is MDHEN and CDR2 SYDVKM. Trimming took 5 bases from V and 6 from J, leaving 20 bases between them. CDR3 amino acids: CASSEMEQGLINSPLHF. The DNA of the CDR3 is TGTGCCAGCAGTGAAATGGAACAGGGATTAATTAATTCACCCCTCCACTTT.

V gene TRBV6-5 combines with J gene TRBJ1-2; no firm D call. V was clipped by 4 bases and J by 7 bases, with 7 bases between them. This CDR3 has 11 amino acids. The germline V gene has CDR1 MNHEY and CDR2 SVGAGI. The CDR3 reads CASSFGVGYTF. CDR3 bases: TGTGCCAGCAGTTTCGGAGTTGGCTACACCTTC.

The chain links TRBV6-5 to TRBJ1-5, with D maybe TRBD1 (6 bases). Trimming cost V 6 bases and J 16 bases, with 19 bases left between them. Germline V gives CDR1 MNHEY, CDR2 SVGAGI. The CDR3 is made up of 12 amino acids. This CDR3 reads CASSPQQGRIHF. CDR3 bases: TGTGCCAGCAGCCCCCAACAGGGAAGAATCCATTTT.

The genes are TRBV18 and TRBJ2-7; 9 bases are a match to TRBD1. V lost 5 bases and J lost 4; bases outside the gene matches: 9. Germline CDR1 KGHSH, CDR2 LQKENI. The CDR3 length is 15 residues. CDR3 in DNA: TGTGCCAGCTCATCTGGACAGGGGTCAGTATACGAGCAGTACGTC. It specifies CASSSGQGSVYEQYV.

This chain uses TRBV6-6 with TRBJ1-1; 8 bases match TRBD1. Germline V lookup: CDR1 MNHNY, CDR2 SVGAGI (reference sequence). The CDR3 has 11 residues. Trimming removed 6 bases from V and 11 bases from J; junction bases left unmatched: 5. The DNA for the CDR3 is TGTGCCAGCAGAGCCAGGGGGCGGGCTTTCTTT. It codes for CASRARGRAFF.

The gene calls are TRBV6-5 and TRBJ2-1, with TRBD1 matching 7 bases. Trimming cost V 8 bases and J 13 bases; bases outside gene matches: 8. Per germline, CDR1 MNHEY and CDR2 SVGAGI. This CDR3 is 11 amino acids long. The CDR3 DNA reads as TGTGCCAGCTCGGCCGGGACAGAACAGTTCTTC. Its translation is CASSAGTEQFF.

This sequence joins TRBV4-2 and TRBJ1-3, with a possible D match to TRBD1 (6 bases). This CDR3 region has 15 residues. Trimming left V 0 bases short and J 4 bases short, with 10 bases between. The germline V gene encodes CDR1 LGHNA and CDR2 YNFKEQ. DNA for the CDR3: TGTGCCAGCAGCCAAGAGGCAGGGGAAGGAAACACCATATATTTT. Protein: CASSQEAGEGNTIYF.

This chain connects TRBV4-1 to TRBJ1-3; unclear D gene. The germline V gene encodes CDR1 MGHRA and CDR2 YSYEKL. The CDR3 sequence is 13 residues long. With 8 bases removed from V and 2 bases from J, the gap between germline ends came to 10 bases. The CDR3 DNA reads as TGCGCCAGCGGAAGGGAGCCTGGAAACACCATATATTTT. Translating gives CASGREPGNTIYF.